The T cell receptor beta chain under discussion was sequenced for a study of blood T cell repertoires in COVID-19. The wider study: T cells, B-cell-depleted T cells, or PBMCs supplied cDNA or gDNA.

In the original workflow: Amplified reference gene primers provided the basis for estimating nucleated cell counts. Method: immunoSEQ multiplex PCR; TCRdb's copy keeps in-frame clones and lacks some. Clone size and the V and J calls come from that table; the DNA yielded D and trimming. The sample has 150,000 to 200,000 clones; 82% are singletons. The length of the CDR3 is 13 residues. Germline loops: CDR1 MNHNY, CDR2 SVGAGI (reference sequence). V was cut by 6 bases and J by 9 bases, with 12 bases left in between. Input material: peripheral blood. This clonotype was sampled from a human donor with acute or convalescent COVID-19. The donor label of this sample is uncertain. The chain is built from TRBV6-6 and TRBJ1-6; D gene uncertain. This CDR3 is CASSNGYGSPLHF. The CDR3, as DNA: TGTGCCAGCAGCAACGGGTATGGTTCACCCCTCCACTTT.